A selection of T cell receptor beta chains follows, all from one sample in a study of blood T cell repertoires in COVID-19. Here immunoSEQ multiplex PCR was the method, and the copy in TCRdb shows in-frame clones only, minus some. The sample holds some 28,000 clones, roughly 87% seen once. The sample taken for sequencing was peripheral blood. The origin of the receptors is a human donor in a cohort sampled during active COVID-19. The conserved cysteine and the conserved F or W are not part of the CDR3 here. The D gene is left open where the match is weak.

D	J	V	CDR3
TRBD1	TRBJ2-1	TRBV19	ASSIEWGDRGQNEQF
TRBD2	TRBJ2-7	TRBV3-1/TRBV3-2	ASSQDVLAGYEQY
TRBD2	TRBJ2-3	TRBV10-2	ASSVGSGGARTDTQY
NA	TRBJ2-7	TRBV6-4	ASSDVSELYEQY
TRBD2	TRBJ2-1	TRBV4-1	ASSQKGLAGYEQF
NA	TRBJ1-1	TRBV4-1	ASSQVAVMNTEAF
TRBD2	TRBJ2-1	TRBV11-2	ASSETSGGRVDRF
NA	TRBJ2-1	TRBV12-3/TRBV12-4	ASSLAPGEQF
NA	TRBJ1-5	TRBV2	ASRSLTVNSNQPQH
NA	TRBJ2-3	TRBV12-5	ASGLAIADLIDGEYTDTQY
NA	TRBJ1-2	TRBV10-3	AISEPRLGGGYT
NA	TRBJ2-1	TRBV3-1/TRBV3-2	ASSRASTGYEQF
NA	TRBJ1-2	TRBV11-2	ASSLASGTYYGYT
TRBD2	TRBJ2-1	TRBV10-3	AISEPGRLAGYGSYNEQF
TRBD2	TRBJ2-1	TRBV7-6	ASSWDYRGEQF
TRBD1	TRBJ2-7	TRBV9	ASSPRTGSSYEQY
TRBD1	TRBJ1-1	TRBV6-5	ASIGQGLNTEAF
TRBD1	TRBJ2-2	TRBV27	ASSLSGTGKTGELF
TRBD1	TRBJ2-1	TRBV27	ASSAQGAYNEQF
NA	TRBJ1-4	TRBV18	ASRADSKTNEKLF
NA	TRBJ2-1	TRBV3-1/TRBV3-2	ASSRELDYNEQF
TRBD2	TRBJ2-7	TRBV6-5	ASSSAGGVNEQY
NA	TRBJ2-1	TRBV2	ASLASGGGHEQF
NA	TRBJ2-1	TRBV5-4	ASSLEGSEVNEQF
NA	TRBJ1-1	TRBV7-9	ASSHPDRNTEAF
TRBD2	TRBJ2-3	TRBV2	ASSVSGGSDTQY
TRBD1	TRBJ1-1	TRBV6-4	ASNTGVRTEAF
NA	TRBJ2-7	TRBV30	AWAGDRGSYEQY
NA	TRBJ1-2	TRBV29-1	SVATSESYGYT
NA	TRBJ1-5	TRBV6-2/TRBV6-3	ASSYLPGHQLLSNQPQH
NA	TRBJ2-2	TRBV5-6	ASQLLQGLTGELF
TRBD1	TRBJ2-5	TRBV5-1	ASSLTGGQETQY
NA	TRBJ1-6	TRBV10-1	ASSLLSNSPLH
NA	TRBJ2-1	TRBV7-3	ASSFGTSGNEQF
NA	TRBJ2-7	TRBV3-1/TRBV3-2	ASSQASGTTYEQY
TRBD2	TRBJ2-7	TRBV12-5	ASGLGLSGRAYEQY
TRBD2	TRBJ2-7	TRBV6-5	ASSYSLAGSSYEQY
NA	TRBJ2-6	TRBV19	ASSIGQAGANVLT
NA	TRBJ2-7	TRBV18	ASSPSGSSYEQY
TRBD1	TRBJ2-7	TRBV5-1	ASSLDSGTGIYEQY
NA	TRBJ2-7	TRBV11-1	ASSLSGDSLTYEQY
NA	TRBJ1-5	TRBV2	ASTSSSGIGNQPQH
TRBD2	TRBJ2-5	TRBV5-1	ASSLTGGTFGAQY
NA	TRBJ1-4	TRBV30	AWSSQGLSATNEKLF
NA	TRBJ2-5	TRBV29-1	SARWGEETQY
NA	TRBJ1-6	TRBV10-2	ASTLGGESSISPLH
NA	TRBJ1-3	TRBV29-1	SVAASVGNTIY
NA	TRBJ1-3	TRBV18	ASSTAQVPGVTIY
TRBD1	TRBJ2-5	TRBV6-1	ASSGTPRTGKETQY
NA	TRBJ1-2	TRBV6-5	ASSYSGADNYGYT
NA	TRBJ1-2	TRBV12-3/TRBV12-4	ASTQGSFGYT
NA	TRBJ2-7	TRBV12-3/TRBV12-4	ASRRQVSYEQY
TRBD1	TRBJ1-3	TRBV9	ASSSMTGVSSGNTIY
NA	TRBJ2-2	TRBV3-1/TRBV3-2	ASSHYPNTGELF
TRBD2	TRBJ2-3	TRBV6-4	ASSEDGREGDTQY
TRBD1	TRBJ2-3	TRBV7-9	ASSLVGTGTDTQY
NA	TRBJ1-2	TRBV11-2	ASSFSGGNGYT